The 6 T cell receptor beta chains listed next were all sequenced from one sample in a study of T cell responses to AZD1222 COVID-19 vaccine. TCRdb's copy holds only in-frame clones and misses some; the assay was immunoSEQ multiplex PCR. The table shows 100,000 to 150,000 clones, with roughly 88% occurring only once. The sample here was peripheral blood, taken on day 0 of AZD1222 vaccination. The receptors were gathered from an adult in good health.

The chain links TRBV18 to TRBJ2-7; 7 bases line up with TRBD1. V was clipped by 2 bases and J by 7 bases; unmatched bases: 11. The CDR3 has 15 residues. Germline assignment: CDR1 KGHSH and CDR2 LQKENI. The CDR3: CASSPSGQAAGEQYF. The CDR3 DNA reads as TGTGCCAGCTCACCATCCGGACAGGCGGCGGGTGAGCAGTACTTC.

The genes are TRBV7-3 and TRBJ2-7; D gene uncertain. The CDR3 loop spans 13 amino acids. CDR1 and CDR2 (germline): SGHTA, FQGTGA. Trimming shortened V by 5 bases and J by 6 bases, and 14 bases separated the two germline ends. DNA for the CDR3: TGTGCCAGCAGCGACCGACCTCGCGGCGAGCAGTACTTC. This sequence encodes CASSDRPRGEQYF.

The V gene is TRBV28, the J gene TRBJ1-5, with D perhaps matching TRBD1 (5 bases). The V and J ends lost 2 bases and 5 bases respectively, with 16 bases between them. Germline V lookup: CDR1 MDHEN, CDR2 SYDVKM. The CDR3 runs to 16 residues. CDR3 nucleotides: TGTGCCAGCAGTTTAGGGGGTCCTACAGGTTATCAGCCCCAGCATTTT. Its translation is CASSLGGPTGYQPQHF.

The chain couples TRBV10-3 to TRBJ1-2; 8 nucleotides line up with TRBD1. CDR3 length equals 13 residues. The V gene's germline CDR1 is ENHRY and CDR2 SYGVKD. The junction had 10 bases not matched to a gene; V was cut back by 3 bases and J by 13 bases. The CDR3 loop is CAISETAGGVLTF. The CDR3 nucleotides read TGTGCCATCAGTGAAACAGCAGGGGGCGTCCTCACCTTC.

The chain links TRBV19 to TRBJ2-5; 7 bases align to TRBD2. This CDR3 contains 15 residues. CDR1 is LNHDA, CDR2 SQIVND, per germline (reference sequence). V lost 3 bases and J lost 4; bases outside the gene matches: 8. The CDR3 protein is CASSISAGIGETQYF. In DNA form, the CDR3 reads TGTGCCAGTAGTATCTCAGCGGGAATCGGAGAGACCCAGTACTTC.

The chain uses TRBV28 and TRBJ2-3; 7 nucleotides match TRBD1. Germline loops: CDR1 MDHEN, CDR2 SYDVKM. The V segment lost 6 bases and the J segment 4 bases; nucleotides outside the gene matches: 16. This CDR3 has 17 residues. The CDR3 region is CASSLYNRGFFADTQYF. The CDR3 DNA reads as TGTGCCAGCAGCTTGTATAACAGGGGATTTTTTGCAGATACGCAGTATTTT.